The clone carrying this T cell receptor beta chain occurred a few times. Its antigen remains unidentified. From germline, CDR1 is MGHRA and CDR2 YSYEKL. Trimming took 3 bases from V and 11 from J; bases not matched to a gene: 15. The CDR3 is made up of 15 amino acids. The data were obtained in a study of cytomegalovirus exposure and HLA in healthy donors. Overall study findings and caveats: TCR beta sequences reportedly predicted most subjects' HLA-A and HLA-B alleles accurately. In a later analysis, donors in an Asian-associated ancestry cluster reportedly had fewer N-insertions in productive TCRs than the cohort mean.

The PCR was carried out with 60 Vbeta primers and 13 Jbeta primers. The assay was immunoSEQ multiplex PCR, and TCRdb's table has in-frame clones only and misses some. This sample has tens of thousands of clones, with around 70% found just once. The chain combines TRBV4-1 with TRBJ2-7; TRBD1 agrees at 8 bases. This clonotype was sampled from a man aged 30 to 45 in good health and CMV-seronegative. The sequenced material came from PBMCs. The CDR3 DNA follows: TGCGCCAGCAGCCACCACCCGGACAGGGCGACTGAAAAGTACTTC. This gives the protein CASSHHPDRATEKYF.